This passage covers 3 T cell receptor beta chains from one sample sequenced in a study of identifying expanded T cells in peripheral blood. Generated by immunoSEQ multiplex PCR, the TCRdb table keeps only in-frame clones and is missing some. The sample lists approximately 81,000 clones, roughly 89% seen once, with around a fifth in the top ten. Sample: blood. Every receptor here comes from a person aged 18 to 70 in good health.

The rearrangement links TRBV7-9 to TRBJ2-7; D might be TRBD1 (5 bases). This CDR3 has 14 residues. Germline V gene data show CDR1 as SEHNR and CDR2 as FQNEAQ (reference sequence). Trimming shortened V by 1 base and J by 2 bases, and 9 bases separated the two germline ends. The CDR3 loop reads CASSLVQAPYEQYF. As DNA, the CDR3 is TGTGCCAGCAGCTTAGTACAGGCCCCCTACGAGCAGTACTTC.

The chain recombines TRBV28 with TRBJ2-2; D could derive from TRBD1 or TRBD2 (5 bases each). The CDR3 is 16 residues long. In germline, CDR1 is MDHEN, CDR2 SYDVKM. V was trimmed by 2 bases and J by 7 bases, leaving 17 bases between them. CDR3 region: CASSLVGVSRGGELFF. CDR3 DNA sequence: TGTGCCAGCAGTTTAGTCGGGGTCTCTAGGGGCGGGGAGCTGTTTTTT. Based on the CDR3 plus reference TRBV28 and TRBJ2-2, the full variable domain is DVKVTQSSRYLVKRTGEKVFLECVQDMDHENMFWYRQDPGLGLRLIYFSYDVKMKEKGDIPEGYSVSREKKERFSLILESASTNQTSMYLCASSLVGVSRGGELFFGEGSRLTVL.

The chain has TRBV5-6 and TRBJ2-1; the match to TRBD2 covers 11 bases. The V gene's germline CDR1 is SGHDT and CDR2 YYEEEE. The CDR3 has 15 residues. J gave up 6 bases and V 4 bases, and 6 bases lay outside the gene matches. CDR3 protein: CASSPGLAEINEQFF. For the CDR3, the DNA is TGTGCCAGCAGCCCGGGACTAGCGGAGATCAATGAGCAGTTCTTC. Full variable domain (outside the CDR3, taken from reference TRBV5-6 and TRBJ2-1): DAGVTQSPTHLIKTRGQQVTLRCSPKSGHDTVSWYQQALGQGPQFIFQYYEEEERQRGNFPDRFSGHQFPNYSSELNVNALLLGDSALYLCASSPGLAEINEQFFGPGTRLTVL.